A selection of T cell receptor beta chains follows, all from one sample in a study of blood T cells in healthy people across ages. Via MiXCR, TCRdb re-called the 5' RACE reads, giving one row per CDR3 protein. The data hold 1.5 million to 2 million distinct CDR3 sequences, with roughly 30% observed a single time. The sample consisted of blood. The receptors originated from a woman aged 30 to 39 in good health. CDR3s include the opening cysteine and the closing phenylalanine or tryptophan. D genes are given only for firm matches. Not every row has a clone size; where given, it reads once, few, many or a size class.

CALARGVNYGYTF	TGTGCGCTGGCCAGGGGTGTTAATTATGGCTACACCTTC	TRBV12-3/TRBV12-4	TRBJ1-2	many	13	NA
CASSEPLAVDEQFF	TGTGCCAGCAGTGAACCGCTAGCGGTGGATGAGCAGTTCTTC	TRBV2	TRBJ2-1	few	14	TRBD2
CASGTGQPQETQYF	TGTGCTAGTGGAACTGGACAGCCCCAAGAGACCCAGTACTTC	TRBV12-5	TRBJ2-5	NA	14	NA
CATSSSGIEAFF	TGTGCCACCAGCAGTTCGGGGATCGAAGCTTTCTTT	TRBV15	TRBJ1-1	few	12	NA
CACSLDRGGYTF	TGTGCCTGCAGTTTAGACCGTGGGGGCTACACCTTC	TRBV12-3/TRBV12-4	TRBJ1-2	NA	12	NA
CASSPNRQGSGEQYF	TGTGCCAGCAGCCCAAATAGACAGGGGTCGGGCGAGCAGTACTTC	TRBV5-5	TRBJ2-7	few	15	TRBD1
CASRTPAEDTEAFF	TGTGCCAGCAGAACCCCCGCGGAAGACACTGAAGCTTTCTTT	TRBV12-3/TRBV12-4	TRBJ1-1	few	14	NA
CASSLVGTNIYEQYF	TGTGCCAGCAGTTTAGTGGGGACTAATATCTACGAGCAGTACTTC	TRBV27	TRBJ2-7	many	15	TRBD2
CRPKGQGRGYGYTF	TGCAGGCCTAAAGGACAGGGGAGGGGCTATGGCTACACCTTC	TRBV20-1	TRBJ1-2	many	14	TRBD1
CAGSLRGYEQYF	TGTGCCGGCAGTTTAAGGGGATACGAGCAGTACTTC	TRBV28	TRBJ2-7	NA	12	NA
CASSLNRDRIYGYTF	TGTGCCAGCAGCCTCAACCGGGACAGAATTTATGGCTACACCTTC	TRBV3-1	TRBJ1-2	NA	15	TRBD1
CASSRSGTGNEQYF	TGTGCCAGCAGCAGATCCGGGACAGGGAACGAGCAGTACTTC	TRBV7-2	TRBJ2-7	NA	14	TRBD1
CASSLLAGVNEQFF	TGTGCCAGCAGCTTACTAGCGGGAGTCAATGAGCAGTTCTTC	TRBV12-3/TRBV12-4	TRBJ2-1	many	14	TRBD2
CATSDLRTPDTQYF	TGTGCCACCAGTGATTTGCGGACTCCAGATACGCAGTATTTT	TRBV24-1	TRBJ2-3	NA	14	NA
CASKGQIMNTEAFF	TGTGCCAGCAAAGGACAGATCATGAACACTGAAGCTTTCTTT	TRBV2	TRBJ1-1	NA	14	NA
CSAPDRGPKQFF	TGCAGTGCCCCCGATAGAGGCCCCAAGCAGTTCTTC	TRBV20-1	TRBJ2-1	NA	12	NA
CASSLIAGSSTDTQYF	TGTGCCAGCAGTTTAATAGCGGGATCTAGCACAGATACGCAGTATTTT	TRBV28	TRBJ2-3	NA	16	TRBD2
CSARDYRAETQYF	TGCAGTGCTAGAGATTATAGGGCAGAGACCCAGTACTTC	TRBV20-1	TRBJ2-5	NA	13	NA
CASSRVSRGNEQFF	TGTGCCAGCTCTAGAGTCAGCCGGGGCAATGAGCAGTTCTTC	TRBV25-1	TRBJ2-1	NA	14	NA
CSARELQGLGYTF	TGCAGTGCTAGAGAGTTGCAGGGGCTTGGCTACACCTTC	TRBV20-1	TRBJ1-2	NA	13	NA
CATSGSTNEQFF	TGTGCCACCAGTGGATCGACCAATGAGCAGTTCTTC	TRBV24-1	TRBJ2-1	many	12	NA
CASSPSWNTQYF	TGTGCCAGCAGCCCGTCCTGGAATACGCAGTATTTT	TRBV7-8	TRBJ2-3	many	12	NA
CAISESGTRNEQFF	TGTGCCATCAGTGAGTCCGGGACAAGGAATGAGCAGTTCTTC	TRBV10-3	TRBJ2-1	NA	14	NA
CTTSPTGPGGEQFF	TGCACGACTAGCCCGACAGGCCCCGGGGGGGAGCAGTTCTTC	TRBV20-1	TRBJ2-1	few	14	NA
CASSPYNEQYF	TGTGCCAGCAGCCCTTACAATGAGCAGTACTTC	TRBV7-9	TRBJ2-4	many	11	NA
CASSQDGGVRSPLHF	TGCGCCAGCAGCCAAGATGGGGGTGTGAGGTCACCCCTCCACTTT	TRBV4-3	TRBJ1-6	NA	15	NA
CASSQGLTAYEQYF	TGCGCCAGCAGCCAAGGGCTGACGGCCTACGAGCAGTACTTC	TRBV4-3	TRBJ2-7	NA	14	NA
CSVVGFQPANYGYTF	TGCAGCGTCGTTGGATTTCAGCCAGCTAACTATGGCTACACCTTC	TRBV29-1	TRBJ1-2	NA	15	NA
CAWSVRDSGANVLTF	TGTGCCTGGAGTGTTCGTGATTCTGGGGCCAACGTCCTGACTTTC	TRBV30	TRBJ2-6	few	15	NA
CASSLRGASGNEQFF	TGTGCCAGCAGCTTGCGGGGGGCCTCTGGGAATGAGCAGTTCTTC	TRBV7-3	TRBJ2-1	many	15	TRBD2
CAFSSRVSQFF	TGTGCCTTCTCTTCGCGGGTTTCGCAGTTCTTC	TRBV30	TRBJ2-1	NA	11	NA
CASSQDWRDPGQYF	TGTGCCAGCAGCCAAGATTGGAGGGACCCAGGTCAGTACTTC	TRBV3-1	TRBJ2-4	few	14	NA
CASLGADGTQYF	TGTGCCAGCTTGGGGGCCGACGGGACCCAGTACTTC	TRBV5-4	TRBJ2-5	NA	12	NA
CVSSPPGLGSYEQYF	TGTGTCAGCAGCCCCCCGGGACTAGGTTCCTACGAGCAGTACTTC	TRBV12-3/TRBV12-4	TRBJ2-7	NA	15	TRBD2
CATTLAGVSYNEQFF	TGTGCCACCACTTTAGCGGGAGTAAGCTACAATGAGCAGTTCTTC	TRBV2	TRBJ2-1	NA	15	TRBD2
CSVEGGGGSTEAFF	TGCAGCGTTGAAGGGGGAGGAGGGTCCACTGAAGCTTTCTTT	TRBV29-1	TRBJ1-1	few	14	NA
CASSDRDRGHPKEQETQYF	TGCGCCAGCAGTGACCGGGACAGGGGCCACCCGAAGGAACAAGAGACCCAGTACTTC	TRBV6-1	TRBJ2-5	NA	19	TRBD1
CASSPPLPSEQYF	TGTGCCAGCAGTCCTCCCCTCCCCAGCGAGCAGTACTTC	TRBV28	TRBJ2-7	NA	13	NA
CSARATSGRWAYEQYF	TGCAGTGCTAGAGCGACTAGCGGGAGGTGGGCCTACGAGCAGTACTTC	TRBV20-1	TRBJ2-7	NA	16	TRBD2
CASSQDSPGTPNSPLHF	TGTGCCAGCAGCCAAGATAGTCCCGGGACACCTAATTCACCCCTCCACTTT	TRBV4-2	TRBJ1-6	NA	17	NA
CASSGPSGEGEQYF	TGCGCCAGCAGCGGACCTTCGGGAGAAGGCGAGCAGTACTTC	TRBV5-1	TRBJ2-7	many	14	NA
CAFRRGQYNEQFF	TGTGCCTTCCGGAGAGGACAGTACAATGAGCAGTTCTTC	TRBV7-9	TRBJ2-1	few	13	NA
CATSENTGAGELFF	TGTGCCACCAGTGAGAATACAGGGGCCGGGGAGCTGTTTTTT	TRBV24-1	TRBJ2-2	NA	14	TRBD1
CASSLEGTGDTF	TGCGCCAGCAGCTTGGAAGGGACAGGGGACACCTTC	TRBV5-1	TRBJ1-2	NA	12	TRBD1
CSQKSTDTQYF	TGCAGCCAAAAAAGCACAGATACGCAGTATTTT	TRBV29-1	TRBJ2-3	NA	11	NA
CASTTSSTGGMYEQYF	TGTGCCAGCACTACATCTTCGACAGGGGGCATGTACGAGCAGTACTTC	TRBV28	TRBJ2-7	NA	16	TRBD1
CASSQDILAGDNEQFF	TGTGCCAGCAGCCAAGATATCCTAGCGGGGGACAATGAGCAGTTCTTC	TRBV3-1	TRBJ2-1	NA	16	TRBD2
CASSPHADRDNEQFF	TGTGCCAGCAGTCCGCATGCTGACAGAGACAATGAGCAGTTCTTC	TRBV6-2/TRBV6-3	TRBJ2-1	NA	15	NA
CASSPQGLAGAEQYF	TGTGCCAGCAGTCCACAGGGACTAGCGGGAGCCGAGCAGTACTTC	TRBV12-3/TRBV12-4	TRBJ2-7	few	15	TRBD2
CSVDSLAGGPMIEDTQYF	TGCAGCGTTGATTCTCTAGCGGGAGGGCCCATGATTGAGGATACGCAGTATTTT	TRBV29-1	TRBJ2-3	few	18	TRBD2
CASSFRTYGYTF	TGTGCCAGCAGTTTTAGAACCTATGGCTACACCTTC	TRBV12-3/TRBV12-4	TRBJ1-2	many	12	NA
CASSTPGHRSDEQFF	TGTGCCAGCAGCACCCCGGGACACCGATCCGATGAGCAGTTCTTC	TRBV7-9	TRBJ2-1	NA	15	NA
CSAREQPSSYNSPLHF	TGCAGTGCCCGAGAGCAGCCGAGCTCCTATAATTCACCCCTCCACTTT	TRBV20-1	TRBJ1-6	many	16	NA
CASSYGFFTQGAGDYGYTF	TGTGCCAGCAGTTACGGATTTTTTACGCAGGGGGCTGGAGACTATGGCTACACCTTC	TRBV6-7	TRBJ1-2	few	19	TRBD1